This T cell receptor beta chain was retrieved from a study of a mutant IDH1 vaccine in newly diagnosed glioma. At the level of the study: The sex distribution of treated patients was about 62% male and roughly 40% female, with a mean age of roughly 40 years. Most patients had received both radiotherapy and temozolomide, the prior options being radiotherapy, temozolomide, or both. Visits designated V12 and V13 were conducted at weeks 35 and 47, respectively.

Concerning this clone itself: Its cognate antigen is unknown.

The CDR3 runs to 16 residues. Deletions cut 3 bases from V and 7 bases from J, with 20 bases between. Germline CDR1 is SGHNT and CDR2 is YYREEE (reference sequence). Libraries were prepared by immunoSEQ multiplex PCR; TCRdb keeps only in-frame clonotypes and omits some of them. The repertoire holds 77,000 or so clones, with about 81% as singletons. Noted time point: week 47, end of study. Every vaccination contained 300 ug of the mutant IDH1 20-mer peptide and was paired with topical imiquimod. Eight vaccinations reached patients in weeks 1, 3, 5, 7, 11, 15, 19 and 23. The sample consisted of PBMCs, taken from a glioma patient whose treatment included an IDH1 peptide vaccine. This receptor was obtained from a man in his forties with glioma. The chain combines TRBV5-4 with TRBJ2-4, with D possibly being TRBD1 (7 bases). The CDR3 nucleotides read TGTGCCAGCAGCTCCAGGGGGGTCCCCCCCCGGAACATTCAGTACTTC. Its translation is CASSSRGVPPRNIQYF. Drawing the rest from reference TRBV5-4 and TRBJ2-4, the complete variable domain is ETGVTQSPTHLIKTRGQQVTLRCSSQSGHNTVSWYQQALGQGPQFIFQYYREEENGRGNFPPRFSGLQFPNYSSELNVNALELDDSALYLCASSSRGVPPRNIQYFGAGTRLSVL.